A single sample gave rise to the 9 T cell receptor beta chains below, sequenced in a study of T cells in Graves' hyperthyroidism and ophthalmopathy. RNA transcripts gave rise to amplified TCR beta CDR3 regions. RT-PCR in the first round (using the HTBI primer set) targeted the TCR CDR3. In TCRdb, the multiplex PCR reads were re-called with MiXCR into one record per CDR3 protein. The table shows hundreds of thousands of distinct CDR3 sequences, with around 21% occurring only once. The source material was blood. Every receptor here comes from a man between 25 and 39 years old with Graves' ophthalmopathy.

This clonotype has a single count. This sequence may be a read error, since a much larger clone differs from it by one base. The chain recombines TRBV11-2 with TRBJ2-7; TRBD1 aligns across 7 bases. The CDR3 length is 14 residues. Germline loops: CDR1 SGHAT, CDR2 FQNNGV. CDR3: CASSKYRGPYDQYF. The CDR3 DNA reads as TGTGCCAGCAGCAAGTACAGGGGCCCCTACGATCAGTACTTC.

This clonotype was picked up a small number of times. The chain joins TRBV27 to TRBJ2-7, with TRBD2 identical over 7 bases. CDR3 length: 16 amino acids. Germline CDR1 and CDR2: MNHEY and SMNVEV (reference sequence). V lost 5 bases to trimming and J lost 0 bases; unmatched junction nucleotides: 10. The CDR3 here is CASSLGGTVFSYEQYF. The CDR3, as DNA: TGTGCCAGCAGTCTGGGGGGGACGGTCTTCTCCTACGAGCAGTACTTC.

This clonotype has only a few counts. The CDR3 is CASSFDRGAGSQPQHF. For the CDR3, the DNA is TGTGCCAGCAGCTTCGACAGGGGCGCGGGAAGTCAGCCCCAGCATTTT. This sequence joins TRBV5-8 and TRBJ1-5, with 8 bases that match TRBD1. CDR3 length: 16 amino acids. Losses at the gene ends were 2 bases for V and 6 bases for J; bases not matched to a gene: 10. Germline CDR1 is SGHTS and CDR2 is YDEGEE.

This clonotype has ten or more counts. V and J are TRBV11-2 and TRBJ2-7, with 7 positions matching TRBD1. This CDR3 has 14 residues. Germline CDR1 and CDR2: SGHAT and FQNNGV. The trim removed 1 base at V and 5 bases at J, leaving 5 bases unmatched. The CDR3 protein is CASSLGPGGDEQYF. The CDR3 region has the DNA TGTGCCAGCAGCTTAGGGCCAGGGGGAGACGAGCAGTACTTC. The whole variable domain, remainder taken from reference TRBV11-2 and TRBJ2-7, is EAGVAQSPRYKIIEKRQSVAFWCNPISGHATLYWYQQILGQGPKLLIQFQNNGVVDDSQLPKDRFSAERLKGVDSTLKIQPAKLEDSAVYLCASSLGPGGDEQYFGPGTRLTVT.

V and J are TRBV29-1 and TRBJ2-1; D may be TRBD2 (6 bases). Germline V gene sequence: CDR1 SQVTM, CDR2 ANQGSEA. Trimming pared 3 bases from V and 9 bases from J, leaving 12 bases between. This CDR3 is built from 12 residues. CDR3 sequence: CSVDSSGLEQFF. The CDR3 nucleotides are TGCAGCGTTGATTCTTCGGGACTTGAGCAGTTCTTC.

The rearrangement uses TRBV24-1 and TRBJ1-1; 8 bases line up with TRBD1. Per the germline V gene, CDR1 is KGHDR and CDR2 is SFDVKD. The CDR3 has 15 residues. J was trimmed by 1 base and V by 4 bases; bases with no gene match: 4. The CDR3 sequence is CATSESGTGNTEAFF. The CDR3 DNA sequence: TGTGCCACCAGTGAATCCGGGACAGGGAACACTGAAGCTTTCTTT.

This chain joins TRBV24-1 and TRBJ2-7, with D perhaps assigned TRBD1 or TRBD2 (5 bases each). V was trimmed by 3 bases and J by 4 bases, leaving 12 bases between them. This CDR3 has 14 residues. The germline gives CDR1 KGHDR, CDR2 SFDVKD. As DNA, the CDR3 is TGTGCCACCAGTGATACGGGACGGAGGTACGAGCAGTACTTC. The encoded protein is CATSDTGRRYEQYF.

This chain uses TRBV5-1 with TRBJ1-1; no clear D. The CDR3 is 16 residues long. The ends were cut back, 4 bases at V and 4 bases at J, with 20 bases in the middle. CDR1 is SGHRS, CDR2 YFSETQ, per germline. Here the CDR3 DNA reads TGCGCCAGCAGCCGCGGTGAAGGAGGGCCGAGCACTGAAGCTTTCTTT. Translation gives CASSRGEGGPSTEAFF.

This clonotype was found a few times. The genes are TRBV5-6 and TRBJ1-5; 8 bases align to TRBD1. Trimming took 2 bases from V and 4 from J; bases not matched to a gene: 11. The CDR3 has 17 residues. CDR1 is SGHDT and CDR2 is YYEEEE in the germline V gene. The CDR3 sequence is CASSFSGRRGLNQPQHF. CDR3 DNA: TGTGCCAGCAGCTTTTCCGGTCGCAGGGGGCTGAATCAGCCCCAGCATTTT. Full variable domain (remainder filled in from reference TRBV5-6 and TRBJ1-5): DAGVTQSPTHLIKTRGQQVTLRCSPKSGHDTVSWYQQALGQGPQFIFQYYEEEERQRGNFPDRFSGHQFPNYSSELNVNALLLGDSALYLCASSFSGRRGLNQPQHFGDGTRLSIL.